This T cell receptor beta chain comes out of a study of beta chain features in type 1 diabetes. Findings and caveats of the study: For type 1 diabetes patients, VDJ junctions showed fewer insertions and more deletions.

TCRB transcripts that were expressed got sequenced, as all of the isolated RNA had been reverse transcribed. This table comes from immunoSEQ multiplex PCR, and its TCRdb copy is limited to in-frame clones, with some not included. The data contain about 900,000 clones, 15% to 20% of them singletons. The table lists this clone with a few counts. The antigen remains unidentified. There are 15 residues in the CDR3. With 5 bases removed from V and 2 bases from J, the gap between germline ends came to 13 bases. Looked up from germline, CDR1 is SGHTA and CDR2 is FQGNSA. The gene calls are TRBV7-2 and TRBJ1-3; D not resolved. The sample taken for sequencing was naive CD4+ T cells from blood. This receptor was taken from a woman younger than 35 in good health. This CDR3 reads CASSPSRVPGNTIYF. Here the CDR3 DNA reads TGTGCCAGCAGCCCTAGCCGGGTCCCTGGAAACACCATATATTTT.